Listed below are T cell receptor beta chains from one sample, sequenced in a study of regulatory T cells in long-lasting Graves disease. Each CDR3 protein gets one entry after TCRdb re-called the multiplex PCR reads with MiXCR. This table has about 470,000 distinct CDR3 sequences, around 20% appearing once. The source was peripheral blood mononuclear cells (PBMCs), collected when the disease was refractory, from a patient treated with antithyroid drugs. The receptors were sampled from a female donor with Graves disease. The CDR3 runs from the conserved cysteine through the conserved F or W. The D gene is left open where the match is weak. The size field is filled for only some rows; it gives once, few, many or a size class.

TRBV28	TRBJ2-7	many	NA	TGTGCCAGCAGTTTCGTAGCCCCCCGCTACGAGCAGTACTTC	CASSFVAPRYEQYF
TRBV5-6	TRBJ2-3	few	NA	TGTGCCAGCAGCAGAGGCACAGATACGCAGTATTTT	CASSRGTDTQYF
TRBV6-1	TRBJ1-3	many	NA	TGTGCCAGCAGGGGGGCCTCTGGAAACACCATATATTTT	CASRGASGNTIYF
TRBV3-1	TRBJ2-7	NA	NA	TGTGCCAGCAGCCGGTCAGAACAAACCTACGAGCAGTACTTC	CASSRSEQTYEQYF
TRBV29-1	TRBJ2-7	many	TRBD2	TGCAGCGTGGGGGGGGGAAGAGGGGACTACGAGCAGTACTTC	CSVGGGRGDYEQYF
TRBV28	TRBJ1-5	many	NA	TGTGCCAGCAATCCCTGGAGGGGGAGCAATCAGCCCCAGCATTTT	CASNPWRGSNQPQHF
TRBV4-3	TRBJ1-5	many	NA	TGCGCCAGCAGCCAAGATCGAGGCCAGCCCCAGCATTTT	CASSQDRGQPQHF
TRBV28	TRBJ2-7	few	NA	TGCGCCAGCAGCCAAGACGCGGTTTTGGGTTACGAGCAGTACTTC	CASSQDAVLGYEQYF
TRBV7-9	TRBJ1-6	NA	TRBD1	TGTGCCAGCAGCTTTGGGACAGGGGTGTCACCCCTCCACTTT	CASSFGTGVSPLHF
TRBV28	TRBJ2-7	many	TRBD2	TGTGCCAGCAGTTCGGGACTAGCGGGAGGGCGGCAGTACTTC	CASSSGLAGGRQYF
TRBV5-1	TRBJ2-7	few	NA	TGCGCCAGCAGCTTGGCCGGGACTTTCTCCTACGAGCAGTACTTC	CASSLAGTFSYEQYF